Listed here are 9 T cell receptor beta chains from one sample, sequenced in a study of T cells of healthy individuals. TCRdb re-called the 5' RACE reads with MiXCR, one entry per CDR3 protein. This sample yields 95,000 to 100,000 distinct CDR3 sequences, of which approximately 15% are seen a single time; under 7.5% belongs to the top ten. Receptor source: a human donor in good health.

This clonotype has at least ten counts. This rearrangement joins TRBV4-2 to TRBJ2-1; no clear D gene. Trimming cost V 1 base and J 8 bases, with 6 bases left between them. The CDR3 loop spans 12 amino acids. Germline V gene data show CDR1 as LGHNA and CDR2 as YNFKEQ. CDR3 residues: CASSQAADEQFF. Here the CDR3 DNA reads TGTGCCAGCAGCCAAGCAGCAGATGAGCAGTTCTTC.

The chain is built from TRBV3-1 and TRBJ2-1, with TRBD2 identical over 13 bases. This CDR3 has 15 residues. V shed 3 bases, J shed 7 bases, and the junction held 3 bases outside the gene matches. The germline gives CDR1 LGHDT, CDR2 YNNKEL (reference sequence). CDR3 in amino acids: CASSHTSGGGNEQFF. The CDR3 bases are TGTGCCAGCAGCCATACTAGCGGGGGGGGGAATGAGCAGTTCTTC.

The CDR3 DNA sequence: TGTGCCATCAGTGCCGGACTAGCGGGGTACAATGAGCAGTTCTTC. Its translation is CAISAGLAGYNEQFF. V gene TRBV10-3 combines with J gene TRBJ2-1; 12 nucleotides line up with TRBD2. The V segment lost 4 bases and the J segment 4 bases; nucleotides outside the gene matches: 2. Germline CDR1 and CDR2: ENHRY and SYGVKD. The CDR3 consists of 15 residues.

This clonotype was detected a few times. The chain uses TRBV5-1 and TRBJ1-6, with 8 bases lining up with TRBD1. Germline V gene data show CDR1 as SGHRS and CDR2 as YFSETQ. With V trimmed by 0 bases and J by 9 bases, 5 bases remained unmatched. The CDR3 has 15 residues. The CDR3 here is CASSLVSGGASPLHF. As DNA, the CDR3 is TGCGCCAGCAGCTTGGTTTCAGGGGGCGCTTCACCCCTCCACTTT.

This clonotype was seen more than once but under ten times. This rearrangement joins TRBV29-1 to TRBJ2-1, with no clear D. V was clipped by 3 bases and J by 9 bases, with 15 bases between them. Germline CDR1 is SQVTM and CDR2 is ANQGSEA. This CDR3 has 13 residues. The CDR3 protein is CSVDRVRPGEQFF. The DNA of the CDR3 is TGCAGCGTTGATCGGGTCAGGCCCGGTGAGCAGTTCTTC.

This CDR3 is CASRYRLGDSAGYTF. In DNA form, the CDR3 reads TGTGCCAGCAGATACAGGTTGGGGGATTCGGCTGGCTACACCTTC. V and J are TRBV12-3 or TRBV12-4 and TRBJ1-2, with D maybe TRBD1 (5 bases). Trimming cost V 6 bases and J 7 bases, with 21 bases left between them. CDR3 length: 15 residues.

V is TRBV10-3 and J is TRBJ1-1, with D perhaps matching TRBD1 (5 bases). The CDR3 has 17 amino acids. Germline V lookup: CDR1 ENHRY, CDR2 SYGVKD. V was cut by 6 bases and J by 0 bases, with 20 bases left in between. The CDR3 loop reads CAISVAPGTEMNTEAFF. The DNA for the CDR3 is TGTGCCATCAGCGTAGCACCCGGGACCGAGATGAACACTGAAGCTTTCTTT.

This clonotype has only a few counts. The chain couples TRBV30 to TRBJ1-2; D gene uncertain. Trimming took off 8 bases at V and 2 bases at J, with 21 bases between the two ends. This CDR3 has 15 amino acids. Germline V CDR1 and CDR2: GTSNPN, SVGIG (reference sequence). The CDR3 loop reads CAGVARAEGNYGYTF. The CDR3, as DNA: TGTGCCGGGGTCGCGCGGGCAGAGGGAAACTATGGCTACACCTTC.

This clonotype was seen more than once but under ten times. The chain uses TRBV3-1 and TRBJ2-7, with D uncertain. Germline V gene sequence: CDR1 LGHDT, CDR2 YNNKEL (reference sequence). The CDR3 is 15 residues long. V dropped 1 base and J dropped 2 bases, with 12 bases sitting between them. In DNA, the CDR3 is TGTGCCAGCAGCCAAGGTTTATCGCCTACCTACGAGCAGTACTTC. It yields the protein CASSQGLSPTYEQYF.